The rows below give T cell receptor beta chains drawn from one sample of a study of T cells in Graves' hyperthyroidism and ophthalmopathy. Via MiXCR, TCRdb re-called the multiplex PCR reads, giving one row per CDR3 protein. The data hold roughly 520,000 distinct CDR3 sequences, with roughly 24% observed a single time. Sequenced material: blood. The receptor source for this set is a woman aged 25-40 years with Graves' ophthalmopathy. CDR3s include the opening cysteine and the closing phenylalanine or tryptophan. Each record gives: clone size, J gene, CDR3 length, D gene, V gene, CDR3 protein, CDR3 DNA. The D gene is left open where the match is weak. Some rows mark clone size as missing; the rest say once, few, many or name a class of expanded clone.

size: NA; J: TRBJ2-5; length: 16; D: TRBD2; V: TRBV7-9; CDR3: CASSLMGGRAQETQYF; DNA: TGTGCCAGCAGCTTAATGGGCGGGAGGGCCCAAGAGACCCAGTACTTC
size: many; J: TRBJ1-2; length: 14; D: TRBD1; V: TRBV6-1; CDR3: CASSDGQGGYGYTF; DNA: TGTGCCAGCAGTGATGGACAGGGAGGCTATGGCTACACCTTC
size: NA; J: TRBJ1-5; length: 17; D: TRBD1; V: TRBV4-1; CDR3: CASSQWAIRDSRQPQHF; DNA: TGCGCCAGCAGCCAATGGGCTATCCGGGACAGCCGTCAGCCCCAGCATTTT
size: few; J: TRBJ1-5; length: 17; D: NA; V: TRBV4-3; CDR3: CASSQDLQGGWNQPQHF; DNA: TGCGCCAGCAGCCAAGATCTACAGGGCGGTTGGAATCAGCCCCAGCATTTT
size: many; J: TRBJ2-7; length: 16; D: TRBD1; V: TRBV11-2; CDR3: CASSSLRGLSSYEQYF; DNA: TGTGCCAGCAGCTCCCTCAGGGGGCTAAGCTCCTACGAGCAGTACTTC
size: many; J: TRBJ2-7; length: 15; D: TRBD1; V: TRBV12-3/TRBV12-4; CDR3: CASSARDRQPYEQYF; DNA: TGTGCCAGCAGTGCCCGGGACAGGCAGCCCTACGAGCAGTACTTC
size: many; J: TRBJ1-5; length: 15; D: TRBD1; V: TRBV19; CDR3: CASTDRAIRFQPQHF; DNA: TGTGCCAGTACCGACAGGGCGATTAGGTTTCAGCCCCAGCATTTT
size: NA; J: TRBJ2-7; length: 14; D: NA; V: TRBV6-4; CDR3: CASSVGTHPYEQYF; DNA: TGTGCCAGCAGTGTGGGGACACATCCCTACGAGCAGTACTTC
size: NA; J: TRBJ1-5; length: 13; D: NA; V: TRBV20-1; CDR3: CSAMPGAWQPQHF; DNA: TGCAGTGCTATGCCTGGGGCATGGCAGCCCCAGCATTTT
size: many; J: TRBJ2-5; length: 13; D: NA; V: TRBV7-2; CDR3: CASSSIRGGTKYF; DNA: TGTGCCAGCAGCTCCATCAGGGGCGGGACCAAGTACTTC
size: NA; J: TRBJ1-2; length: 12; D: NA; V: TRBV24-1; CDR3: CATSEAYGGYTF; DNA: TGTGCCACCAGCGAAGCCTATGGCGGCTACACCTTC
size: NA; J: TRBJ2-7; length: 13; D: NA; V: TRBV3-1; CDR3: CASSRWRFDEQYF; DNA: TGTGCCAGCAGCCGCTGGCGGTTTGACGAGCAGTACTTC
size: NA; J: TRBJ1-2; length: 15; D: NA; V: TRBV18; CDR3: CASSPAGPSQSGYTF; DNA: TGTGCCAGCTCACCAGCCGGACCGTCCCAAAGTGGCTACACCTTC
size: NA; J: TRBJ1-2; length: 16; D: TRBD1; V: TRBV2; CDR3: CASPLKEGALGYGYTF; DNA: TGTGCCAGCCCTTTAAAGGAGGGGGCGCTGGGCTATGGCTACACCTTC
size: once; J: TRBJ2-7; length: 16; D: TRBD2; V: TRBV6-1; CDR3: CASSEAFVTSGYEQYF; DNA: TGTGCCAGCAGTGAAGCCTTCGTGACTAGCGGCTACGAGCAGTACTTC
size: NA; J: TRBJ1-1; length: 12; D: NA; V: TRBV20-1; CDR3: CSARERETEAFF; DNA: TGCAGTGCTAGAGAACGGGAGACTGAAGCTTTCTTT
size: NA; J: TRBJ1-1; length: 14; D: TRBD1; V: TRBV6-5; CDR3: CASSYYRDRVVAFF; DNA: TGTGCCAGCAGTTACTACCGGGACAGGGTAGTTGCTTTCTTT
size: many; J: TRBJ1-6; length: 15; D: NA; V: TRBV12-3/TRBV12-4; CDR3: CASSPDGAYNSPLHF; DNA: TGTGCCAGCAGCCCGGACGGTGCCTATAATTCACCCCTCCACTTT